Listed below are T cell receptor beta chains from one sample, sequenced in a study of PD-1 blockade in classical Hodgkin lymphoma. TCRdb's copy holds only in-frame clones and misses some; the assay was immunoSEQ multiplex PCR. The data hold approximately 100,000 clones, with roughly 91% observed a single time. The sequences come from peripheral blood mononuclear cells (PBMCs), collected before the second cycle of nivolumab. The origin of the receptors is a human donor with classical Hodgkin lymphoma. The CDR3 runs from the conserved cysteine through the conserved F or W. The D gene is left open where the match is weak. Only some rows state a clone size, as once, few, many or a class for expanded clones.

TRBV19	.	.	TRBJ2-7	CASSIIYGETFYEQYF	TGTGCCAGTAGTATAATCTATGGAGAAACCTTCTACGAGCAGTACTTC
TRBV7-9	.	TRBD2	TRBJ2-7	CASSIRPAGGLDEQYF	TGTGCCAGCAGCATCCGACCGGCGGGGGGGCTGGACGAGCAGTACTTC
TRBV7-9	.	TRBD1	TRBJ2-7	CASTPGQGTYEQYF	TGTGCCAGCACCCCGGGACAGGGAACCTACGAGCAGTACTTC
TRBV7-9	few	.	TRBJ1-1	CAASSLRPGMNTEAFF	TGTGCCGCCAGCAGCTTAAGACCAGGGATGAACACTGAAGCTTTCTTT
TRBV30	.	.	TRBJ1-1	CAWRGKGMNTEAFF	TGTGCCTGGAGAGGGAAGGGAATGAACACTGAAGCTTTCTTT
TRBV7-6	.	.	TRBJ2-1	CASSLLGWQDNEQFF	TGTGCCAGCAGCTTATTGGGCTGGCAAGACAATGAGCAGTTCTTC
TRBV6-6	.	.	TRBJ1-2	CASKAWGLANYGYTF	TGTGCCAGCAAAGCCTGGGGGTTAGCTAACTATGGCTACACCTTC
TRBV4-2	.	TRBD1	TRBJ2-7	CASSQQTGGEQYF	TGTGCCAGCAGCCAACAAACAGGGGGCGAGCAGTACTTC
TRBV9	.	TRBD1	TRBJ1-4	CASSSPGGGNEKLFF	TGTGCCAGCAGCTCCCCAGGGGGCGGTAATGAAAAACTGTTTTTT
TRBV6-5	.	.	TRBJ1-2	CASSTGNSRAGYTF	TGTGCCAGCAGTACAGGGAACTCCCGGGCCGGCTACACCTTC
TRBV7-8	.	.	TRBJ1-4	CASSPWTDTTNEKLFF	TGTGCCAGCAGCCCATGGACAGACACAACTAATGAAAAACTGTTTTTT